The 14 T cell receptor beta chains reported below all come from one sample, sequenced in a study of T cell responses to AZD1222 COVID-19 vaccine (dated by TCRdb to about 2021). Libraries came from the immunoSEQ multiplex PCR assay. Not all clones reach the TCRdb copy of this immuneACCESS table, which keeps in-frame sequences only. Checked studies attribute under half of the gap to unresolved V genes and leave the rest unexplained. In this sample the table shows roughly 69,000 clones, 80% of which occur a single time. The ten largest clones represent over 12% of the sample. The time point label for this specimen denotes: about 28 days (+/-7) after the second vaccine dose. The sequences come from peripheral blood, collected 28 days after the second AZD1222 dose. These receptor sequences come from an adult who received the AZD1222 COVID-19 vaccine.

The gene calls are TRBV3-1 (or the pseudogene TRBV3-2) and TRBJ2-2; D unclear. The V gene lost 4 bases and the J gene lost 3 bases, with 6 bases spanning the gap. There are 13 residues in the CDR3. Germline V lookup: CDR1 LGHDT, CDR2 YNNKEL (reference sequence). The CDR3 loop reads CASSPLDTGELFF. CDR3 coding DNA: TGTGCCAGCAGCCCCCTTGACACCGGGGAGCTGTTTTTT.

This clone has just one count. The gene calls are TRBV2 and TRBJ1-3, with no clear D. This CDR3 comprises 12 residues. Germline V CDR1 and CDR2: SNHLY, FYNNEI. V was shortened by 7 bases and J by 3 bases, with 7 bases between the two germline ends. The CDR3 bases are TGTGCCAGCACACAGAATGGAAACACCATATATTTT. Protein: CASTQNGNTIYF.

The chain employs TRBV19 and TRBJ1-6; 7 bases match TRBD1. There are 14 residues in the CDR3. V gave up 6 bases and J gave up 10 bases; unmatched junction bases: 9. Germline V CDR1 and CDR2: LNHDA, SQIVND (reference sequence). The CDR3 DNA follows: TGTGCCAGTAGGCCATTAGACAGGGAATCACCCCTCCACTTT. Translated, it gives CASRPLDRESPLHF. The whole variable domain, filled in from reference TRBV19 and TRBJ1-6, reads DGGITQSPKYLFRKEGQNVTLSCEQNLNHDAMYWYRQDPGQGLRLIYYSQIVNDFQKGDIAEGYSVSREKKESFPLTVTSAQKNPTAFYLCASRPLDRESPLHFGNGTRLTVT.

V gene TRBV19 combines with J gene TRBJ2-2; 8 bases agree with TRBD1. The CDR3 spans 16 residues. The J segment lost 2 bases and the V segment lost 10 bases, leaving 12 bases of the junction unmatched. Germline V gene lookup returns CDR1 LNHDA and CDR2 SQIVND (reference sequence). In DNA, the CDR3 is TGTGCCACCACGCGACGAGGACAGGGAAACACCGGGGAGCTGTTTTTT. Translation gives CATTRRGQGNTGELFF.

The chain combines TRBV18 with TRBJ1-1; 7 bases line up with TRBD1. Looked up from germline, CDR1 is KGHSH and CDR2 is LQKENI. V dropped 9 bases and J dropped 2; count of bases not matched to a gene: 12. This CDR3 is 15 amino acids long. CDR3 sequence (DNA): TGTGCCAGTAGAAGTAGGGGGCCGGAAAACACTGAAGCTTTCTTT. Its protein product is CASRSRGPENTEAFF.

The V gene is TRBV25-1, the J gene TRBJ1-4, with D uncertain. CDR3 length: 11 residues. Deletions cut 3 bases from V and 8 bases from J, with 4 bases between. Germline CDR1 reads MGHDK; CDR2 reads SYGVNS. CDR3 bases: TGTGCCAGCAGTGACCTGGAAAAACTGTTTTTT. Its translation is CASSDLEKLFF.

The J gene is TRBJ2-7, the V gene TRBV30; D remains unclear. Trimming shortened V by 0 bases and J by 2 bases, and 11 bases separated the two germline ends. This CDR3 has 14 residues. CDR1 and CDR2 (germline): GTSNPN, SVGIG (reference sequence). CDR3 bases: TGTGCCTGGAGTGTGGGCGGCGGACCCTACGAGCAGTACTTC. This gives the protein CAWSVGGGPYEQYF.

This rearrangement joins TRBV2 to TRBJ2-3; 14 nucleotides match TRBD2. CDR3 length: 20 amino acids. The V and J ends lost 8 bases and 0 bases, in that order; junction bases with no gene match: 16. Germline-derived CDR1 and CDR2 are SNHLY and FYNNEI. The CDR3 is CASSYTGTSGGLSSTDTQYF. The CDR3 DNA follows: TGTGCCAGCTCCTACACCGGGACTAGCGGGGGCCTATCTAGCACAGATACGCAGTATTTT.

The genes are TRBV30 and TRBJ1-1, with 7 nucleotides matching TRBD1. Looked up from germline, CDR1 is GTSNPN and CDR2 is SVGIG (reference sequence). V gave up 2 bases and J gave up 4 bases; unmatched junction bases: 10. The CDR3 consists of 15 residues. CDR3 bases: TGTGCCTGGAGTAAAAACAGGGGAGGAATCACTGAAGCTTTCTTT. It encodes CAWSKNRGGITEAFF.

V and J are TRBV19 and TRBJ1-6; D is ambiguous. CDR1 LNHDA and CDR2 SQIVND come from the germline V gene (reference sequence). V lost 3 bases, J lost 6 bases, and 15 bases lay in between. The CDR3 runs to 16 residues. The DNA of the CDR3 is TGTGCCAGTAGTATGTCGTGGCAGGCCCTTAATTCACCCCTCCACTTT. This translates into CASSMSWQALNSPLHF.

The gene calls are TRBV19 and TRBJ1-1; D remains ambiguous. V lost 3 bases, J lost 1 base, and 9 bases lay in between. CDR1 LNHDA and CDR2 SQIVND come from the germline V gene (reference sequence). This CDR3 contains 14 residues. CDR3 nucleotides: TGTGCCAGTAGTATTTTAGCAGGGAACACTGAAGCTTTCTTT. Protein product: CASSILAGNTEAFF.

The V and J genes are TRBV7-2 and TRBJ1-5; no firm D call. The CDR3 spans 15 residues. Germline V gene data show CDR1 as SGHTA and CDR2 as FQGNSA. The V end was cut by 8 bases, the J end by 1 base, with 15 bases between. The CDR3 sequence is CASEKFRTSNQPQHF. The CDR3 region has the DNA TGTGCCAGCGAAAAATTCAGAACGAGCAATCAGCCCCAGCATTTT. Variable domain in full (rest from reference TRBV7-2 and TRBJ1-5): GAGVSQSPSNKVTEKGKDVELRCDPISGHTALYWYRQSLGQGLEFLIYFQGNSAPDKSGLPSDRFSAERTGGSVSTLTIQRTQQEDSAVYLCASEKFRTSNQPQHFGDGTRLSIL.

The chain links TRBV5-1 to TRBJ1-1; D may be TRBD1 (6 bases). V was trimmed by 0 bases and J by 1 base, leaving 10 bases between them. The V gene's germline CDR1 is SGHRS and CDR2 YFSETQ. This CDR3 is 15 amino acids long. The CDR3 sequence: CASSLVGRGNTEAFF. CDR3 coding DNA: TGCGCCAGCAGCTTGGTAGGCAGGGGGAACACTGAAGCTTTCTTT. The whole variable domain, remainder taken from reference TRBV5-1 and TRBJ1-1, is KAGVTQTPRYLIKTRGQQVTLSCSPISGHRSVSWYQQTPGQGLQFLFEYFSETQRNKGNFPGRFSGRQFSNSRSEMNVSTLELGDSALYLCASSLVGRGNTEAFFGQGTRLTVV.

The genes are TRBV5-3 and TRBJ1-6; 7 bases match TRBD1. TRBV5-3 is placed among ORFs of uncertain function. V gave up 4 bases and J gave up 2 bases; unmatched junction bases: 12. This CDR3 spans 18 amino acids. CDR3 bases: TGTGCCAGAAGCCCCGGGACAGAAGGGATAACCTATAATTCACCCCTCCACTTT. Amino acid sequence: CARSPGTEGITYNSPLHF.